One sample yielded the 15 T cell receptor beta chains listed below, sequenced in a study of T cell responses to AZD1222 COVID-19 vaccine. TCRdb's table, derived via immunoSEQ multiplex PCR, lists solely in-frame clones and lacks some. This sample has 30,000 to 35,000 clones, with about nine tenths found just once. The material was peripheral blood, obtained 28 days after the second AZD1222 dose. The receptors were sampled from an adult who received the AZD1222 COVID-19 vaccine.

This clone was counted between two and nine times. The V and J genes are TRBV11-1 and TRBJ1-6; D unresolved. This CDR3 region has 15 residues. V lost 4 bases, J lost 11 bases, and 18 bases lay in between. In germline, CDR1 is SGHAT, CDR2 FQDESV (reference sequence). As DNA, the CDR3 is TGTGCCAGCAGCTCCCGCCAGAGGAGTCGGGCACCCCTCCACTTT. Translated, it gives CASSSRQRSRAPLHF. The full variable domain, with the rest looked up from reference TRBV11-1 and TRBJ1-6, is EAEVAQSPRYKITEKSQAVAFWCDPISGHATLYWYRQILGQGPELLVQFQDESVVDDSQLPKDRFSAERLKGVDSTLKIQPAELGDSAMYLCASSSRQRSRAPLHFGNGTRLTVT.

The J gene is TRBJ1-1, the V gene TRBV5-1, with D unclear. Germline CDR1 reads SGHRS; CDR2 reads YFSETQ. The CDR3 contains 15 residues. V gave up 7 bases and J gave up 2 bases, with 18 bases separating them. This CDR3 reads CASGPHSTFNTEAFF. CDR3 coding DNA: TGCGCCAGCGGGCCTCACAGTACTTTTAACACTGAAGCTTTCTTT.

The chain links TRBV3-1 (or the pseudogene TRBV3-2) to TRBJ2-3, with 7 bases matching TRBD2. The V segment lost 4 bases and the J segment 1 base; nucleotides outside the gene matches: 2. The CDR3 contains 14 residues. The germline V gene has CDR1 LGHDT and CDR2 YNNKEL (reference sequence). This CDR3 is CASSRSGRTDTQYF. CDR3 nucleotides: TGTGCCAGCAGCCGTAGCGGGCGCACAGATACGCAGTATTTT.

This clone was seen just once. This sequence joins TRBV30 and TRBJ2-3; the D gene could be TRBD1 or TRBD2 (5 bases each). The germline gives CDR1 GTSNPN, CDR2 SVGIG (reference sequence). The CDR3 consists of 15 residues. Trimming shortened V by 7 bases and J by 6 bases, and 23 bases separated the two germline ends. Here the CDR3 DNA reads TGTGCCTCCCTCGGGACGAGGGGAAAAGTGGATACGCAGTATTTT. Translation gives CASLGTRGKVDTQYF.

The chain couples TRBV4-2 to TRBJ1-5; D gene unclear. Trimming took 0 bases from V and 9 from J, leaving 15 bases between them. The CDR3 length is 15 residues. Germline V gives CDR1 LGHNA, CDR2 YNFKEQ. CDR3 bases: TGTGCCAGCAGCCAAGACACGGACGTTAGCCGGCCCCAGCATTTT. It translates to CASSQDTDVSRPQHF.

This clone has a handful of counts. In nucleotides, the CDR3 is TGTGCCAGCAGCTCAGGGGATCCCAACTATGGCTACACCTTC. Translating gives CASSSGDPNYGYTF. The chain couples TRBV7-3 to TRBJ1-2, with a tentative D call TRBD1 (6 bases). This CDR3 region has 14 residues. Between the trimmed V and J ends, which lost 4 bases and 2 bases, there was a span of 11 bases. CDR1 and CDR2 from the germline V gene are SGHTA and FQGTGA.

The chain carries TRBV11-2 and TRBJ1-1; 8 bases are shared with TRBD1. The V and J ends lost 5 bases and 6 bases, in that order; junction bases with no gene match: 5. Germline V lookup: CDR1 SGHAT, CDR2 FQNNGV. The CDR3 loop spans 13 amino acids. The CDR3 spells CASSIRTGSEAFF. The CDR3 region has the DNA TGTGCCAGCAGCATCCGGACAGGGTCTGAAGCTTTCTTT.

The J gene is TRBJ1-4, the V gene TRBV19; 7 nucleotides agree with TRBD1. The CDR3 is 15 amino acids. In germline, CDR1 is LNHDA, CDR2 SQIVND (reference sequence). V lost 7 bases and J lost 0; bases outside the gene matches: 5. The CDR3 nucleotides read TGTGCCAGTAATACAGGGGATGCAACTAATGAAAAACTGTTTTTT. It encodes CASNTGDATNEKLFF.

CDR3 sequence: CASSLGQGHAGELFF. The DNA for the CDR3 is TGTGCCAGCAGTTTGGGACAGGGACATGCCGGGGAGCTGTTTTTT. The chain employs TRBV11-3 and TRBJ2-2, with TRBD1 matching 9 bases. With V trimmed by 6 bases and J by 6 bases, 8 bases remained unmatched. CDR3 length equals 15 residues. In germline, CDR1 is SGHNT, CDR2 YENEEA.

This chain joins TRBV24-1 and TRBJ2-7; 15 bases align to TRBD2. The CDR3 runs 20 residues. Trimming cost V 3 bases and J 0 bases; bases outside gene matches: 11. In germline, CDR1 is KGHDR, CDR2 SFDVKD. CDR3 region: CATSDRWTSGRAPSSYEQYF. Here the CDR3 DNA reads TGTGCCACCAGTGATCGATGGACTAGCGGGAGGGCTCCGAGCTCCTACGAGCAGTACTTC.

This chain joins TRBV5-1 and TRBJ2-7; TRBD2 aligns across 12 bases. Per germline, CDR1 SGHRS and CDR2 YFSETQ. V shed 0 bases, J shed 3 bases, and the junction held 10 bases outside the gene matches. The CDR3 is made up of 18 amino acids. The CDR3 spells CASSLDLAGGPGGYEQYF. CDR3 coding DNA: TGCGCCAGCAGCTTGGATCTAGCGGGGGGGCCGGGCGGCTACGAGCAGTACTTC.

V is TRBV19 and J is TRBJ1-3, with a possible D match to TRBD1 (6 bases). Germline V gene data show CDR1 as LNHDA and CDR2 as SQIVND (reference sequence). CDR3 size: 15 residues. The germline V and J ends were trimmed by 6 bases and 0 bases, with 12 bases remaining between them. The CDR3 nucleotides read TGTGCCAGTAGCTCACAGGGTGTCTCTGGAAACACCATATATTTT. It codes for CASSSQGVSGNTIYF.

This clone was observed a single time. V and J are TRBV6-4 and TRBJ2-5, with D perhaps TRBD1 (6 bases). Germline assignment: CDR1 MRHNA and CDR2 SNTAGT. The CDR3 length is 20 residues. Trimming took off 8 bases at V and 1 base at J, with 32 bases between the two ends. CDR3 loop: CASPLNETDRRPRFQETQYF. The CDR3 nucleotides read TGTGCCAGCCCATTAAACGAGACCGACAGGCGGCCCAGATTCCAAGAGACCCAGTACTTC.

The V and J genes are TRBV7-8 and TRBJ2-7; no clear D gene. Germline V gives CDR1 SGHVS, CDR2 FQNEAQ. The V gene lost 0 bases and the J gene lost 3 bases, with 9 bases spanning the gap. There are 14 residues in the CDR3. This CDR3 reads CASSLAPDYYEQYF. In nucleotides, the CDR3 is TGTGCCAGCAGCTTAGCCCCCGATTACTACGAGCAGTACTTC.

The count of this clone is one. This chain uses TRBV6-5 with TRBJ2-2, with TRBD1 matching over 12 bases. Germline V gene sequence: CDR1 MNHEY, CDR2 SVGAGI. There are 14 residues in the CDR3. Trimming cost V 6 bases and J 8 bases; bases outside gene matches: 4. The CDR3 here is CASRGQGAYGELFF. In nucleotides, the CDR3 is TGTGCCAGCAGGGGACAGGGGGCGTATGGGGAGCTGTTTTTT.